This passage covers 2 T cell receptor beta chains from one sample sequenced in a study of blood T cell repertoires in COVID-19. Only in-frame clones appear in the TCRdb table, and some are missing; sequencing was by immunoSEQ multiplex PCR. This table holds tens of thousands of clones, 70% to 80% found once. Material: peripheral blood. The receptors were gathered from a woman older than 75 with active or convalescent COVID-19.

The chain is built from TRBV18 and TRBJ2-1; 10 positions match TRBD1. V was pared by 5 bases and J by 6 bases, with 7 bases of the junction left unmatched. The CDR3 spans 15 residues. Germline V gene sequence: CDR1 KGHSH, CDR2 LQKENI. The CDR3 DNA reads as TGTGCCAGCTCATGGGGACAGGGGTTATTCAATGAGCAGTTCTTC. As protein: CASSWGQGLFNEQFF.

J is TRBJ2-1 and V is TRBV9, with D perhaps matching TRBD2 (5 bases). The germline gives CDR1 SGDLS, CDR2 YYNGEE. This CDR3 region has 15 residues. V was shortened by 3 bases and J by 0 bases, with 10 bases between the two germline ends. CDR3 nucleotides: TGTGCCAGCAGCGGGACTTCGAGCTCCTACAATGAGCAGTTCTTC. It specifies CASSGTSSSYNEQFF.